Each of the 17 T cell receptor beta chains below was sequenced from the same sample in a study of blood T cell repertoires in COVID-19. The table came from immunoSEQ multiplex PCR; TCRdb's copy has only in-frame clones and leaves some out. Among roughly 180,000 clones listed, over 70% were seen once. Specimen: peripheral blood. The receptors come from a man aged 55 to 70 with active or convalescent COVID-19.

This chain joins TRBV7-8 and TRBJ2-1; possible D gene TRBD2, 5 bases. CDR3 length: 14 amino acids. Trimming cost V 5 bases and J 7 bases, with 15 bases left between them. Germline V lookup: CDR1 SGHVS, CDR2 FQNEAQ. As DNA, the CDR3 is TGTGCCAGCAGCCCCGAGCCAACTAGGAATGAGCAGTTCTTC. Translated, it gives CASSPEPTRNEQFF.

The rearrangement uses TRBV28 and TRBJ2-7, with 8 bases lining up with TRBD2. The CDR3 is made up of 15 amino acids. Germline V gives CDR1 MDHEN, CDR2 SYDVKM. V shed 3 bases and J 2 bases; nucleotides not matched to a gene: 6. CDR3 residues: CASSFGGVAPYEQYF. The CDR3 region has the DNA TGTGCCAGCAGTTTCGGGGGGGTAGCGCCCTACGAGCAGTACTTC.

The rearrangement links TRBV7-2 to TRBJ2-1, with D possibly matching TRBD1 (5 bases). This CDR3 spans 14 amino acids. Per the germline V gene, CDR1 is SGHTA and CDR2 is FQGNSA. V shed 2 bases and J shed 7 bases, with 12 bases lying between them. This chain's CDR3 is CASSLTRERNEQFF. The DNA of the CDR3 is TGTGCCAGCAGCTTAACCAGGGAAAGGAATGAGCAGTTCTTC.

V usage is TRBV5-4 and J usage is TRBJ2-7; no firm D call. Germline CDR1 reads SGHNT; CDR2 reads YYREEE (reference sequence). Trimming removed 3 bases from V and 0 bases from J, with 10 bases in between. There are 14 residues in the CDR3. This CDR3 is CASSSGLNSYEQYF. CDR3 nucleotides: TGTGCCAGCAGCTCTGGGCTGAACTCCTACGAGCAGTACTTC.

In its sample, this clone was seen a few times. This CDR3 is CASPRDRPGGNQPQHF. DNA of the CDR3: TGTGCCAGCCCTAGGGACAGGCCGGGGGGCAATCAGCCCCAGCATTTT. The chain links TRBV5-6 to TRBJ1-5; TRBD1 matches at 8 bases. Unmatched junction bases numbered 11, after V lost 7 bases and J lost 2 bases. The CDR3 has 16 amino acids. Germline CDR1 reads SGHDT; CDR2 reads YYEEEE.

This clone has a single count. The chain joins TRBV21-1 to TRBJ1-5; the table assigns TRBD1, which was not confirmed against the DNA. TRBV21-1 is an annotated pseudogene. There are 17 residues in the CDR3. The DNA of the CDR3 is TGTGCCAGCAGCGAGGACAGGGGAGAAGGCAGCAATCAGCCCCAGCATTTT. Translating it yields CASSEDRGEGSNQPQHF.

This clone was observed at least ten times. The chain joins TRBV12-3 or TRBV12-4 to TRBJ2-7, with unresolved D. The CDR3 extends over 12 amino acids. Trimming shortened V by 3 bases and J by 7 bases, and 10 bases separated the two germline ends. Here the CDR3 DNA reads TGTGCCAGCAGTTTTAGTACGAGAGAGCAGTACTTC. The encoded protein is CASSFSTREQYF.

The chain couples TRBV5-4 to TRBJ2-7, with D tentatively TRBD1 (5 bases). Deletions cut 2 bases from V and 3 bases from J, with 15 bases between. CDR3 length: 15 residues. Germline CDR1 and CDR2: SGHNT and YYREEE (reference sequence). The CDR3 DNA reads TGTGCCAGCAGCTTCGGGTCCAGGCAGGGCTACGAGCAGTACTTC. Protein product: CASSFGSRQGYEQYF.

The chain has TRBV28 and TRBJ2-7; no clear D. The CDR3 contains 12 residues. Germline assignment: CDR1 MDHEN and CDR2 SYDVKM. V gave up 8 bases and J gave up 5 bases, with 13 bases separating them. The CDR3 spells CASSSAQNEQYF. The CDR3 region has the DNA TGTGCCAGCTCCAGTGCACAGAACGAGCAGTACTTC.

This chain links TRBV5-1 with TRBJ2-2; 7 bases are a match to TRBD1. V was pared by 0 bases and J by 5 bases, with 4 bases of the junction left unmatched. CDR3 length: 15 residues. The germline V gene has CDR1 SGHRS and CDR2 YFSETQ. The CDR3 protein is CASSLEPQGTGELFF. CDR3 bases: TGCGCCAGCAGCTTGGAACCACAGGGGACCGGGGAGCTGTTTTTT. Based on the CDR3 plus reference TRBV5-1 and TRBJ2-2, the full variable domain is KAGVTQTPRYLIKTRGQQVTLSCSPISGHRSVSWYQQTPGQGLQFLFEYFSETQRNKGNFPGRFSGRQFSNSRSEMNVSTLELGDSALYLCASSLEPQGTGELFFGEGSRLTVL.

The chain combines TRBV28 with TRBJ2-7; tentatively, D is TRBD2 (5 bases). There are 14 residues in the CDR3. Germline CDR1 is MDHEN and CDR2 is SYDVKM. The CDR3: CATIGPGSNYEQYF. CDR3 nucleotides: TGTGCAACCATCGGCCCGGGATCTAACTACGAGCAGTACTTC.

This sequence joins TRBV7-2 and TRBJ2-7, with D possibly being TRBD1 (5 bases). This CDR3 contains 15 residues. V was shortened by 5 bases and J by 2 bases, with 16 bases between the two germline ends. In germline, CDR1 is SGHTA, CDR2 FQGNSA. CDR3 region: CASSRDRSATYEQYF. The CDR3 bases are TGTGCCAGCAGCAGAGACAGATCCGCTACCTACGAGCAGTACTTC.

This clone was observed a handful of times. The gene calls are TRBV7-8 and TRBJ2-2, with D unresolved. The ends were cut back, 5 bases at V and 3 bases at J, with 13 bases in the middle. From germline, CDR1 is SGHVS and CDR2 FQNEAQ. The CDR3 sequence is 15 residues long. This CDR3 is CASSADQTDTGELFF. The CDR3 nucleotides are TGTGCCAGCAGCGCAGACCAAACAGACACCGGGGAGCTGTTTTTT. Combining the CDR3 with reference TRBV7-8 and TRBJ2-2 gives the whole variable domain GAGVSQSPRYKVAKRGQDVALRCDPISGHVSLFWYQQALGQGPEFLTYFQNEAQLDKSGLPSDRFFAERPEGSVSTLKIQRTQQEDSAVYLCASSADQTDTGELFFGEGSRLTVL.

This chain joins TRBV6-5 and TRBJ2-5; 8 bases line up with TRBD1. The V segment lost 6 bases and the J segment 4 bases; nucleotides outside the gene matches: 10. This CDR3 is 15 amino acids long. Germline V gives CDR1 MNHEY, CDR2 SVGAGI. CDR3 amino acids: CASRNRQGPGETQYF. In DNA, the CDR3 is TGTGCCAGCAGAAACAGACAGGGGCCGGGAGAGACCCAGTACTTC.

Regarding this clone: An end of the junction does not agree with germline; a read error may underlie this. The chain carries TRBV11-2 and TRBJ2-5; the D gene is possibly TRBD2 (6 bases). This CDR3 is 13 amino acids long. The germline CDR1 and CDR2 sequences are SGHAT and FQNNGV. The CDR3 loop reads CASSLGERLGLNF. CDR3 DNA: TGTGCCAGCAGCTTAGGGGAAAGACTAGGGTTGAACTTC.

This clone was counted once. This chain joins TRBV5-8 and TRBJ2-5; TRBD1 is a possible D gene (5 bases). Trimming took 4 bases from V and 1 from J, leaving 14 bases between them. The CDR3 loop spans 15 amino acids. CDR1 SGHTS and CDR2 YDEGEE come from the germline V gene. CDR3 DNA sequence: TGTGCCAGCAGCCCCGGCAGGGTATCCCAAGAGACCCAGTACTTC. This sequence encodes CASSPGRVSQETQYF. Using reference TRBV5-8 and TRBJ2-5 for the parts outside the CDR3, the full variable domain is EAGVTQSPTHLIKTRGQQATLRCSPISGHTSVYWYQQALGLGLQFLLWYDEGEERNRGNFPPRFSGRQFPNYSSELNVNALELEDSALYLCASSPGRVSQETQYFGPGTRLLVL.

The chain is built from TRBV5-1 and TRBJ2-7, with unresolved D. This CDR3 region has 12 residues. The V gene's germline CDR1 is SGHRS and CDR2 YFSETQ. Trimming pared 1 base from V and 3 bases from J, leaving 5 bases between. The CDR3 DNA follows: TGCGCCAGCAGCTTGAGGAGCTACGAGCAGTACTTC. Translating it yields CASSLRSYEQYF.